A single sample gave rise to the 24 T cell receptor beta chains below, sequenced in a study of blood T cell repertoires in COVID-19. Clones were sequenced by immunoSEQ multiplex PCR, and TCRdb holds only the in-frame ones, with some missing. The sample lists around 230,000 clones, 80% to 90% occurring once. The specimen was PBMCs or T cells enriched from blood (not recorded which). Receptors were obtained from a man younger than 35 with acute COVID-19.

The CDR3 nucleotides read TGTGCCAGCAGTCAAGACAGGGGGCAAGGCTACACCTTC. As protein: CASSQDRGQGYTF. The chain uses TRBV7-2 and TRBJ1-2; 10 bases line up with TRBD1. V lost 6 bases, J lost 8 bases, and 6 bases stayed unmatched. Germline loops: CDR1 SGHTA, CDR2 FQGNSA. There are 13 residues in the CDR3.

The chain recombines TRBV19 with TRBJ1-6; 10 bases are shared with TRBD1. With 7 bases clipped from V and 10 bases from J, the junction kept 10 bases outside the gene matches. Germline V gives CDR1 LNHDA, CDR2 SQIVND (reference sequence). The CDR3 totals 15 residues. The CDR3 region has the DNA TGTGCCAGTACCGTGGCGGGACAGGGGTCATCACCCCTCCACTTT. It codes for CASTVAGQGSSPLHF.

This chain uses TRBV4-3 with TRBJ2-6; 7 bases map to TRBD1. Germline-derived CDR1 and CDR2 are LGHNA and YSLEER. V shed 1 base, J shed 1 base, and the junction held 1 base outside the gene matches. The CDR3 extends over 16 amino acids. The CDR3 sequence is CASSQGQGSGANVLTF. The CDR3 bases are TGCGCCAGCAGCCAAGGACAGGGTTCTGGGGCCAACGTCCTGACTTTC.

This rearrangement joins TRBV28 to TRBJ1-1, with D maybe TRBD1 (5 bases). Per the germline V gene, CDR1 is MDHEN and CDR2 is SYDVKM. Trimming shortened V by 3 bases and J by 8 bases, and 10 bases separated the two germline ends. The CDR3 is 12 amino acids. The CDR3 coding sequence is TGTGCCAGCAGTTTCTGGGGCAGAGAAGCTTTCTTT. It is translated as CASSFWGREAFF.

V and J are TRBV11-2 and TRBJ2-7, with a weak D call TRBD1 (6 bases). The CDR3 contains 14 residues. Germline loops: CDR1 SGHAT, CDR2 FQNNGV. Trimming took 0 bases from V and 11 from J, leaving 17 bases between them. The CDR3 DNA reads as TGTGCCAGCAGCTTAGATGGGTCGGGACAACTGGAGTACTTC. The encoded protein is CASSLDGSGQLEYF.

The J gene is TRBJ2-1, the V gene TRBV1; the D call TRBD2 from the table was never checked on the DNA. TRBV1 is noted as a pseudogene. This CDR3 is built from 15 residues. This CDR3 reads CTSSHSGRAFNEQFF. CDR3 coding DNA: TGCACCAGCAGCCATAGCGGGAGGGCCTTCAATGAGCAGTTCTTC.

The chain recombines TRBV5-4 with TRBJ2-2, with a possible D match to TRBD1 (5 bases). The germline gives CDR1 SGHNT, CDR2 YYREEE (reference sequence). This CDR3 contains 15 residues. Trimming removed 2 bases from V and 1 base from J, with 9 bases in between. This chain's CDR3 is CASSFRTKNTGELFF. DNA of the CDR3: TGTGCCAGCAGCTTCAGGACAAAGAACACCGGGGAGCTGTTTTTT. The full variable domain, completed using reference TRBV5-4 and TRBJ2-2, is ETGVTQSPTHLIKTRGQQVTLRCSSQSGHNTVSWYQQALGQGPQFIFQYYREEENGRGNFPPRFSGLQFPNYSSELNVNALELDDSALYLCASSFRTKNTGELFFGEGSRLTVL.

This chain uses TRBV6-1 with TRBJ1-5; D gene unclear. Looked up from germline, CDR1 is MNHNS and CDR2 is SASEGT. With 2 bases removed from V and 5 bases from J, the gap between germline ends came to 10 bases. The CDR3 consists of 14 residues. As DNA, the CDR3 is TGTGCCAGCAGTGAAAGAGGAAATGATCAGCCCCAGCATTTT. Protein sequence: CASSERGNDQPQHF.

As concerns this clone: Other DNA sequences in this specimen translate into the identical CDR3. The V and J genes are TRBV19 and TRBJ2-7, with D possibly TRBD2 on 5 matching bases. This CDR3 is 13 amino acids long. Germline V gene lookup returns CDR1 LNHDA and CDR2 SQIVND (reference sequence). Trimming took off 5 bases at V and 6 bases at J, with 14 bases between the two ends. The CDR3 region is CASSPGLASEQYF. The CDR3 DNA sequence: TGTGCCAGTAGTCCCGGGCTAGCCTCCGAGCAGTACTTC.

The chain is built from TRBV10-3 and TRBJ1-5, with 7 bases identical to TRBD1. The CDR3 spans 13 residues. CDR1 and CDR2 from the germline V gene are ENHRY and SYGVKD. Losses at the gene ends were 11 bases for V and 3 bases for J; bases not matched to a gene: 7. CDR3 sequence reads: CAARDSLNQPQHF. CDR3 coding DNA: TGTGCCGCCCGGGACAGCCTCAATCAGCCCCAGCATTTT.

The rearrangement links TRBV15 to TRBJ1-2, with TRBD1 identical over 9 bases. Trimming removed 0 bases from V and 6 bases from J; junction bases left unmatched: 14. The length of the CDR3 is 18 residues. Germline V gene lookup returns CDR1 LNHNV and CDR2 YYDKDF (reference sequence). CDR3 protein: CATSRDLGTGKVLNGYTF. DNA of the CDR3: TGTGCCACCAGCAGAGATCTGGGGACAGGGAAAGTATTAAATGGCTACACCTTC.

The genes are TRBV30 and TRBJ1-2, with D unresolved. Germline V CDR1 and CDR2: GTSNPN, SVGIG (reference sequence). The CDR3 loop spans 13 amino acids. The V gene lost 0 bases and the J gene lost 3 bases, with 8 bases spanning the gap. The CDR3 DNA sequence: TGTGCCTGGAGTGTTGGTCGAGACTATGGCTACACCTTC. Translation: CAWSVGRDYGYTF.

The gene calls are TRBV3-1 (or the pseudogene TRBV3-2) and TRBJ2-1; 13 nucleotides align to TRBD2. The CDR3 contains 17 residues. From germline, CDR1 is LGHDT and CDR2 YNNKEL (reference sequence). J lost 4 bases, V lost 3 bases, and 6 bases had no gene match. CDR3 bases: TGTGCCAGCAGCCAGGTTGGACTAGCGGGAGCTTACAATGAGCAGTTCTTC. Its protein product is CASSQVGLAGAYNEQFF.

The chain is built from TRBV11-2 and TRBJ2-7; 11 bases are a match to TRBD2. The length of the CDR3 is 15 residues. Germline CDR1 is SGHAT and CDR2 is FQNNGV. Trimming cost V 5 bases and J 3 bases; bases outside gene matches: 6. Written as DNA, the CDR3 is TGTGCCAGCAGCCGCGCGGGACTAGCGGACTACGAGCAGTACTTC. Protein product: CASSRAGLADYEQYF.

The CDR3 coding sequence is TGTGCCAGCAGTCCCTGGACAGGGGGGGCAGATACGCAGTATTTT. This translates into CASSPWTGGADTQYF. The rearrangement uses TRBV28 and TRBJ2-3; 10 bases match TRBD1. CDR3 length: 15 amino acids. Trimming cost V 5 bases and J 4 bases; bases outside gene matches: 6. Germline assignment: CDR1 MDHEN and CDR2 SYDVKM.

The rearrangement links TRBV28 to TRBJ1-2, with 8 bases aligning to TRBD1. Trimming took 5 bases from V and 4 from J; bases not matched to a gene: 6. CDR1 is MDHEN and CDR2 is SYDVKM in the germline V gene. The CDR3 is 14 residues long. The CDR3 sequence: CASSPVTGVYGYTF. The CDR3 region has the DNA TGTGCCAGCAGTCCCGTGACAGGGGTCTATGGCTACACCTTC.

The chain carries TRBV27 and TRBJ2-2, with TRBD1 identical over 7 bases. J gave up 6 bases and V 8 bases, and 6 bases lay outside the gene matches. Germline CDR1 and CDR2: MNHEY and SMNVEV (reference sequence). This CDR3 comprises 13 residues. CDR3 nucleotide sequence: TGTGCCAGCGCAATAACAGGGGCCGGGGAGCTGTTTTTT. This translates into CASAITGAGELFF.

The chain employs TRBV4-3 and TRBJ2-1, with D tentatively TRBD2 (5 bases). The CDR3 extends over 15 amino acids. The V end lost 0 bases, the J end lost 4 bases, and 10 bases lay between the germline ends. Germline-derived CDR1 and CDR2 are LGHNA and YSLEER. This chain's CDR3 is CASSQDRETYNEQFF. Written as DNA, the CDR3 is TGCGCCAGCAGCCAAGATAGGGAGACTTACAATGAGCAGTTCTTC.

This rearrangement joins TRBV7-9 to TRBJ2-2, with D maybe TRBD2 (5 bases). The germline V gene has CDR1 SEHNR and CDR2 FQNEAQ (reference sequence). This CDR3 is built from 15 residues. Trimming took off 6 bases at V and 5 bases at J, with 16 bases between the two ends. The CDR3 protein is CASSTDSFLTGELFF. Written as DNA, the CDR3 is TGTGCCAGCAGTACGGACTCGTTTCTAACCGGGGAGCTGTTTTTT.

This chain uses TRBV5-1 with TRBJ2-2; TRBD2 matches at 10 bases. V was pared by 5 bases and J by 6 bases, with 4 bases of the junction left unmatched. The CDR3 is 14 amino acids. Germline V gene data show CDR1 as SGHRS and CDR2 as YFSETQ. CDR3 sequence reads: CASSSSGSAGELFF. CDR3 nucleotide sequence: TGCGCCAGCAGTTCTAGCGGGAGCGCCGGGGAGCTGTTTTTT. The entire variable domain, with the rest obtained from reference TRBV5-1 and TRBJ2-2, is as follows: KAGVTQTPRYLIKTRGQQVTLSCSPISGHRSVSWYQQTPGQGLQFLFEYFSETQRNKGNFPGRFSGRQFSNSRSEMNVSTLELGDSALYLCASSSSGSAGELFFGEGSRLTVL.

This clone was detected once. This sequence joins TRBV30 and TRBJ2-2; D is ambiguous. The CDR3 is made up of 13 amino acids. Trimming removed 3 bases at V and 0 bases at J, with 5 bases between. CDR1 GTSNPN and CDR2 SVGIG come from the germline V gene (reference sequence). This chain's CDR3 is CAWRSANTGELFF. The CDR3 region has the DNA TGTGCCTGGAGGAGTGCGAACACCGGGGAGCTGTTTTTT.

The CDR3 spells CASSVGEGLSYNEQFF. In DNA form, the CDR3 reads TGTGCCAGCAGCGTAGGGGAGGGCCTCTCCTACAATGAGCAGTTCTTC. The chain uses TRBV9 and TRBJ2-1; 7 nucleotides match TRBD2. CDR1 SGDLS and CDR2 YYNGEE come from the germline V gene. This CDR3 has 16 residues. Losses at the gene ends were 0 bases for V and 0 bases for J; bases not matched to a gene: 3.

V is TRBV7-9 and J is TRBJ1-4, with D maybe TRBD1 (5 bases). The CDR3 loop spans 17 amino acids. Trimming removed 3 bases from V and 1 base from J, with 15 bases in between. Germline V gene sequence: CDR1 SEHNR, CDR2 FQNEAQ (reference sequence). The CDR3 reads CASSLDVWGGTNEKLFF. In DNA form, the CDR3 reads TGTGCCAGCAGCTTGGACGTCTGGGGGGGAACTAATGAAAAACTGTTTTTT.

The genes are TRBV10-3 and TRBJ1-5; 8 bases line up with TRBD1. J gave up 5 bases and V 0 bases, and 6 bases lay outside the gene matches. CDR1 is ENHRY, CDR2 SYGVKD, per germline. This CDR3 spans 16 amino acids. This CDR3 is CAISESPRGRDQPQHF. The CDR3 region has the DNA TGTGCCATCAGTGAGTCCCCCAGGGGGCGCGATCAGCCCCAGCATTTT.